The 7 T cell receptor beta chains in this list originate from one sample, sequenced in a study of cytomegalovirus exposure and HLA in healthy donors. The PCR made use of 60 Vbeta and 13 Jbeta primers. This table comes from immunoSEQ multiplex PCR, and its TCRdb copy is limited to in-frame clones, with some not included. Of approximately 90,000 clones listed, around four fifths are singletons. Sequencing input: PBMCs. The receptor set was obtained from a male donor in good health and CMV-seronegative.

The chain joins TRBV28 to TRBJ2-1; the D gene is possibly TRBD2 (7 bases). The CDR3 loop spans 15 amino acids. CDR1 and CDR2 (germline): MDHEN, SYDVKM. With 5 bases removed from V and 4 bases from J, the gap between germline ends came to 15 bases. The CDR3 DNA is TGTGCCAGCAGTCTGTTGCGGGGGCTATACAATGAGCAGTTCTTC. Translating it yields CASSLLRGLYNEQFF.

The rearrangement joins TRBV5-1 to TRBJ1-1; TRBD1 agrees at 7 bases. The CDR3 sequence is 17 residues long. The V gene's germline CDR1 is SGHRS and CDR2 YFSETQ. The V gene end was trimmed by 0 bases and the J gene end by 0 bases; junction bases not matched to a gene: 8. DNA for the CDR3: TGCGCCAGCAGCTTGGGTCATGGGGGACAGATGAACACTGAAGCTTTCTTT. Protein sequence: CASSLGHGGQMNTEAFF.

This clone has a handful of counts. This sequence joins TRBV7-9 and TRBJ2-7, with 10 nucleotides matching TRBD1. J lost 5 bases, V lost 6 bases, and 10 bases had no gene match. Germline loops: CDR1 SEHNR, CDR2 FQNEAQ (reference sequence). The CDR3 runs to 15 residues. CDR3 sequence (DNA): TGTGCCAGCAGTGCCGGGACAGGGGTAGTTAACGAGCAGTACTTC. It encodes CASSAGTGVVNEQYF.

The chain couples TRBV10-1 to TRBJ1-2; 7 bases match TRBD1. This CDR3 is 16 amino acids long. Germline loops: CDR1 WNHNN, CDR2 SYGVQD (reference sequence). The V and J ends lost 0 bases and 3 bases, in that order; junction bases with no gene match: 7. The CDR3 protein is CASSESGTGDYYGYTF. CDR3 nucleotide sequence: TGCGCCAGCAGTGAGTCAGGCACAGGGGATTACTATGGCTACACCTTC.

The chain carries TRBV11-3 and TRBJ2-1, with 8 bases that match TRBD2. There are 16 residues in the CDR3. The junction had 6 bases not matched to a gene; V was cut back by 0 bases and J by 5 bases. Germline V gene lookup returns CDR1 SGHNT and CDR2 YENEEA. CDR3 DNA sequence: TGTGCCAGCAGCTTAGAAGGGACTAGAGGGGACAATGAGCAGTTCTTC. This encodes CASSLEGTRGDNEQFF. Full variable domain (missing parts from reference TRBV11-3 and TRBJ2-1): EAGVVQSPRYKIIEKKQPVAFWCNPISGHNTLYWYLQNLGQGPELLIRYENEEAVDDSQLPKDRFSAERLKGVDSTLKIQPAELGDSAVYLCASSLEGTRGDNEQFFGPGTRLTVL.

This clone was seen a few times. This rearrangement joins TRBV4-3 to TRBJ1-5, with D unclear. The CDR3 is 14 amino acids. Germline CDR1 LGHNA, CDR2 YSLEER. The V end was cut by 0 bases, the J end by 7 bases, with 10 bases between. CDR3 amino acids: CASSQEIRKQPQHF. The CDR3 bases are TGCGCCAGCAGCCAAGAAATCCGTAAACAGCCCCAGCATTTT.

This clone was observed a few times. This chain links TRBV4-3 with TRBJ2-1; D is perhaps TRBD1 (6 bases). The V gene's germline CDR1 is LGHNA and CDR2 YSLEER. The ends were cut back, 2 bases at V and 3 bases at J, with 14 bases in the middle. There are 16 residues in the CDR3. This CDR3 reads CASSQHYRDNYNEQFF. Written as DNA, the CDR3 is TGCGCCAGCAGCCAACACTACAGGGACAACTACAATGAGCAGTTCTTC.